Each of the 14 T cell receptor beta chains below was sequenced from the same sample in a study of blood T cell repertoires in COVID-19. Here immunoSEQ multiplex PCR was the method, and the copy in TCRdb shows in-frame clones only, minus some. The profile covers about 260,000 clones, with roughly nine tenths appearing a single time and just under 9% taken by the ten largest. The material sequenced was peripheral blood. These receptors were taken from a man aged 35-49 years with active or convalescent COVID-19.

The chain uses TRBV2 and TRBJ2-2; 9 positions agree with TRBD2. Germline CDR1 reads SNHLY; CDR2 reads FYNNEI. The CDR3 contains 17 residues. The ends lost 9 bases at V and 0 bases at J; junction bases unmatched: 11. CDR3 DNA sequence: TGTGCCAGGGGGAGGCGGGAGGGAGACTCGAACACCGGGGAGCTGTTTTTT. Encoded protein: CARGRREGDSNTGELFF.

The V gene is TRBV18, the J gene TRBJ1-5; D might be TRBD1 (6 bases). V was clipped by 4 bases and J by 7 bases, with 14 bases between them. The CDR3 contains 14 residues. Germline CDR1 is KGHSH and CDR2 is LQKENI. The CDR3 here is CASSLTQGTQPQHF. In DNA, the CDR3 is TGTGCCAGCTCACTCACACAGGGTACGCAGCCCCAGCATTTT.

This clone was seen only once. A junction end diverges from the germline sequence, so it may reflect a read error. The chain is built from TRBV19 and TRBJ2-3, with a possible D match to TRBD2 (6 bases). The CDR3 runs 15 residues. CDR1 is LNHDA, CDR2 SQIVND, per germline (reference sequence). The DNA for the CDR3 is TGTGCCAGTAGCATAGCGGTCAACCGCCCAGATACGCAGTATTTT. Its protein product is CASSIAVNRPDTQYF. Full variable domain (rest looked up from reference TRBV19 and TRBJ2-3): DGGITQSPKYLFRKEGQNVTLSCEQNLNHDAMYWYRQDPGQGLRLIYYSQIVNDFQKGDIAEGYSVSREKKESFPLTVTSAQKNPTAFYLCASSIAVNRPDTQYFGPGTRLTVL.

The chain recombines TRBV3-1 (or the pseudogene TRBV3-2) with TRBJ2-5; 12 positions agree with TRBD2. CDR3 length equals 16 residues. Per germline, CDR1 LGHDT and CDR2 YNNKEL (reference sequence). J was trimmed by 2 bases and V by 7 bases; bases with no gene match: 8. This chain's CDR3 is CASTLTSGGGQETQYF. In nucleotides, the CDR3 is TGTGCCAGCACCTTGACTAGCGGGGGAGGACAAGAGACCCAGTACTTC.

V is TRBV6-1 and J is TRBJ1-4, with D unclear. Trimming took 1 base from V and 4 from J, leaving 7 bases between them. The germline gives CDR1 MNHNS, CDR2 SASEGT. The CDR3 contains 14 residues. The CDR3 here is CASSEGGINEKLFF. The CDR3 DNA reads as TGTGCCAGCAGTGAAGGAGGGATTAATGAAAAACTGTTTTTT.

The chain carries TRBV2 and TRBJ1-6; TRBD1 might be the D (6 bases). The ends were cut back, 5 bases at V and 7 bases at J, with 9 bases in the middle. The length of the CDR3 is 13 residues. The germline V gene has CDR1 SNHLY and CDR2 FYNNEI. CDR3 nucleotides: TGTGCCAGCAGTCCAGGACAGAATTCACCCCTCCACTTT. This translates into CASSPGQNSPLHF. The variable domain in full, completed from reference TRBV2 and TRBJ1-6, reads EPEVTQTPSHQVTQMGQEVILRCVPISNHLYFYWYRQILGQKVEFLVSFYNNEISEKSEIFDDQFSVERPDGSNFTLKIRSTKLEDSAMYFCASSPGQNSPLHFGNGTRLTVT.

The chain couples TRBV30 to TRBJ2-7; maybe TRBD2 (5 bases). V lost 0 bases to trimming and J lost 6 bases, with 12 bases between them. Looked up from germline, CDR1 is GTSNPN and CDR2 is SVGIG (reference sequence). The CDR3 runs 13 residues. The CDR3 reads CAWSVLSSGEQYF. In DNA form, the CDR3 reads TGTGCCTGGAGTGTACTAAGCAGCGGCGAGCAGTACTTC.

The rearrangement links TRBV23-1 to TRBJ2-4; D ambiguous. TRBV23-1 is sorted into the ORF group, with uncertain function. The CDR3 has 15 amino acids. V was shortened by 0 bases and J by 2 bases, with 8 bases between the two germline ends. CDR3 sequence reads: CASSQSYISKNIQYF. In DNA, the CDR3 is TGCGCCAGCAGTCAATCGTACATTTCCAAAAACATTCAGTACTTC.

A few counts support this clone. A read error may produce the germline difference seen at one junction end. The V call is TRBV6-1, the J call TRBJ2-7; TRBD1 matches at 9 bases. CDR3 length equals 18 residues. Germline V gene data show CDR1 as MNHNS and CDR2 as SASEGT. The CDR3 loop is CASREGGTGTPQGYEQYF. The CDR3 DNA follows: TGTGCCAGCAGGGAAGGGGGGACAGGGACTCCCCAGGGCTACGAGCAGTACTTC.

The V call is TRBV5-5, the J call TRBJ2-5; perhaps TRBD2 as D (6 bases). The CDR3 length is 14 residues. V lost 4 bases, J lost 7 bases, and 17 bases lay in between. Germline V gene data show CDR1 as SGHKS and CDR2 as YYEKEE (reference sequence). DNA of the CDR3: TGTGCCAGCAGCCCCGAGGACTACCCCGGGACCCAGTACTTC. Its protein is CASSPEDYPGTQYF.

In its sample, this clone was seen a few times. V and J are TRBV7-9 and TRBJ2-7, with a possible D match to TRBD2 (5 bases). The V end lost 3 bases, the J end lost 2 bases, and 5 bases lay between the germline ends. Germline CDR1 SEHNR, CDR2 FQNEAQ (reference sequence). The CDR3 is 12 residues long. CDR3 sequence: CASSFGTYEQYF. CDR3 nucleotides: TGTGCCAGCAGCTTCGGGACCTACGAGCAGTACTTC.

The chain uses TRBV9 and TRBJ1-6; D is unresolved. CDR3 size: 12 residues. With 0 bases removed from V and 10 bases from J, the gap between germline ends came to 5 bases. The V gene's germline CDR1 is SGDLS and CDR2 YYNGEE. CDR3: CASSVDESPLHF. CDR3 bases: TGTGCCAGCAGCGTAGATGAGTCACCCCTCCACTTT.

This clone was seen a few times. This chain uses TRBV18 with TRBJ2-5; TRBD2 is a possible D gene (6 bases). V lost 0 bases, J lost 5 bases, and 13 bases lay in between. The CDR3 runs 15 residues. Per germline, CDR1 KGHSH and CDR2 LQKENI. The CDR3 coding sequence is TGTGCCAGCTCACCACCCGCGCTAGCGAGTGAGACCCAGTACTTC. Translated: CASSPPALASETQYF.

This clone was detected only once. The chain employs TRBV7-3 and TRBJ2-2; 12 positions agree with TRBD1. V lost 5 bases and J lost 6; bases outside the gene matches: 4. CDR3 length: 15 amino acids. Germline CDR1 is SGHTA and CDR2 is FQGTGA. CDR3 protein: CASSPGTGGPGELFF. CDR3 DNA: TGTGCCAGCAGCCCTGGGACAGGGGGCCCCGGGGAGCTGTTTTTT.